Detailed here is one T cell receptor (beta chain). The data derive from a study of PD-L1 blockade in urothelial cancer. Study-level information: About 85% of the roughly 29 patients comprised males who had bladder-origin urothelial cancer.

Time point denoted: pretreatment peripheral blood. This CDR3 region has 13 residues. The germline CDR1 and CDR2 sequences are MNHNY and SVGAGI (reference sequence). V was pared by 0 bases and J by 5 bases, with 5 bases between. Method: immunoSEQ multiplex PCR; TCRdb's copy keeps in-frame clones and lacks some. The table includes approximately 50,000 clones, around 84% detected once. This chain links TRBV6-6 with TRBJ1-5, with D uncertain. This receptor was taken from a man aged 70 or older with urothelial cancer. This specimen was PBMCs, taken around atezolizumab (anti-PD-L1) treatment. This chain's CDR3 is CASSYSEDQPQHF. DNA for the CDR3: TGTGCCAGCAGTTACTCGGAGGATCAGCCCCAGCATTTT.